A selection of T cell receptor beta chains follows, all from one sample in a study of beta chain features in type 1 diabetes. The table came from immunoSEQ multiplex PCR; TCRdb's copy has only in-frame clones and leaves some out. The table lists around 320,000 clones, 12% to 15% of them singletons. Material for sequencing was central memory CD4+ T cells from blood. These receptors were obtained from a man younger than 40 in good health. Each CDR3 is given with its conserved first and last residue. D genes are given only for firm matches. Some rows have no size entry. The others give once, few or many, or a class for an expanded clone.

abundance: few; j_gene: TRBJ1-3; d_gene: NA; v_gene: TRBV9; CDR3aa: CASSGTGSAGNTIYF; CDR3nt: TGTGCCAGCAGCGGAACAGGGTCTGCTGGAAACACCATATATTTT
abundance: NA; j_gene: TRBJ1-3; d_gene: TRBD1; v_gene: TRBV4-3; CDR3aa: CASTGQEGNTIYF; CDR3nt: TGCGCCAGCACTGGACAGGAGGGAAACACCATATATTTT
abundance: few; j_gene: TRBJ2-1; d_gene: NA; v_gene: TRBV6-1; CDR3aa: CASSRDSSSYNEQFF; CDR3nt: TGTGCCAGCAGTCGGGATTCTAGCTCCTACAATGAGCAGTTCTTC
abundance: few; j_gene: TRBJ2-7; d_gene: TRBD1; v_gene: TRBV6-6; CDR3aa: CASRTRDSKGRGEQYF; CDR3nt: TGTGCCAGCAGAACCCGGGACAGTAAGGGTCGGGGCGAGCAGTACTTC
abundance: NA; j_gene: TRBJ2-7; d_gene: NA; v_gene: TRBV4-2; CDR3aa: CASSHPGVGNSYEQYF; CDR3nt: TGTGCCAGCAGCCATCCTGGGGTAGGGAACTCCTACGAGCAGTACTTC
abundance: few; j_gene: TRBJ2-3; d_gene: NA; v_gene: TRBV9; CDR3aa: CASSVVGGNADTQYF; CDR3nt: TGTGCCAGCAGCGTAGTCGGCGGGAACGCAGATACGCAGTATTTT
abundance: NA; j_gene: TRBJ2-4; d_gene: NA; v_gene: TRBV11-2; CDR3aa: CASSLVRAAQNIQYF; CDR3nt: TGTGCCAGCAGCTTAGTTCGGGCAGCGCAAAACATTCAGTACTTC
abundance: NA; j_gene: TRBJ1-1; d_gene: NA; v_gene: TRBV28; CDR3aa: CASSSPAGGNTEAFF; CDR3nt: TGTGCCAGCAGTAGCCCCGCCGGCGGGAACACTGAAGCTTTCTTT
abundance: few; j_gene: TRBJ2-1; d_gene: TRBD1; v_gene: TRBV5-1; CDR3aa: CASSLPAGGSGNEQFF; CDR3nt: TGCGCCAGCAGCTTGCCCGCAGGGGGCTCGGGGAATGAGCAGTTCTTC
abundance: few; j_gene: TRBJ2-5; d_gene: NA; v_gene: TRBV6-1; CDR3aa: CASSLGQGQETQYF; CDR3nt: TGTGCCAGCAGTTTGGGGCAGGGACAAGAGACCCAGTACTTC
abundance: NA; j_gene: TRBJ2-1; d_gene: TRBD2; v_gene: TRBV5-1; CDR3aa: CASSHLAGGRNEQFF; CDR3nt: TGCGCCAGCAGCCACCTAGCGGGGGGACGCAATGAGCAGTTCTTC
abundance: NA; j_gene: TRBJ2-1; d_gene: NA; v_gene: TRBV5-4; CDR3aa: CASSFNRGLDNEQFF; CDR3nt: TGTGCCAGCAGCTTTAACAGAGGCTTAGACAATGAGCAGTTCTTC
abundance: few; j_gene: TRBJ2-3; d_gene: NA; v_gene: TRBV7-2; CDR3aa: CASSFGGGTDTQYF; CDR3nt: TGTGCCAGCAGCTTCGGAGGTGGCACAGATACGCAGTATTTT
abundance: NA; j_gene: TRBJ1-1; d_gene: TRBD1; v_gene: TRBV6-5; CDR3aa: CASSYSGGTNTEAFF; CDR3nt: TGTGCCAGCAGTTACTCAGGGGGCACGAACACTGAAGCTTTCTTT
abundance: NA; j_gene: TRBJ2-5; d_gene: NA; v_gene: TRBV6-6; CDR3aa: CASSPSGTETQYF; CDR3nt: TGTGCCAGCAGTCCTTCAGGGACAGAGACCCAGTACTTC
abundance: many; j_gene: TRBJ2-7; d_gene: TRBD2; v_gene: TRBV6-5; CDR3aa: CASSSPTGGYEQYF; CDR3nt: TGTGCCAGCAGTTCCCCGACGGGAGGCTACGAGCAGTACTTC
abundance: NA; j_gene: TRBJ2-3; d_gene: NA; v_gene: TRBV12-5; CDR3aa: CASGLGLFTDTQYF; CDR3nt: TGTGCTAGTGGTTTAGGACTATTCACAGATACGCAGTATTTT
abundance: few; j_gene: TRBJ2-3; d_gene: NA; v_gene: TRBV7-2; CDR3aa: CASSFDRGGGDTQYF; CDR3nt: TGTGCCAGCAGCTTCGACAGGGGCGGGGGAGATACGCAGTATTTT
abundance: many; j_gene: TRBJ2-2; d_gene: TRBD2; v_gene: TRBV5-1; CDR3aa: CASSISGGNTGELFF; CDR3nt: TGCGCCAGTTCGATTAGCGGGGGGAACACCGGGGAGCTGTTTTTT
abundance: many; j_gene: TRBJ2-4; d_gene: NA; v_gene: TRBV5-4; CDR3aa: CASSLYGGTNIQYF; CDR3nt: TGTGCCAGCAGCTTATACGGGGGCACAAACATTCAGTACTTC
abundance: NA; j_gene: TRBJ2-7; d_gene: NA; v_gene: TRBV7-6; CDR3aa: CASSSTGSTPDEQYF; CDR3nt: TGTGCCAGCAGCTCGACGGGATCCACCCCAGACGAGCAGTACTTC
abundance: NA; j_gene: TRBJ2-3; d_gene: NA; v_gene: TRBV19; CDR3aa: CASSMGGSRTDTQYF; CDR3nt: TGTGCCAGTAGTATGGGCGGTTCGAGAACAGATACGCAGTATTTT